This is a list of T cell receptor beta chains from one sample in a study of control samples from healthy donors and cancer patients. Repertoires were generated with immunoSEQ multiplex PCR, while TCRdb's copy carries only in-frame clones and drops some. The sample includes 71,000 or so clones, under 90% of them seen just once. The sample consisted of PBMCs. The receptors derive from a man in his sixties with lung cancer. Both conserved end residues are part of each CDR3. A D gene is named only where the DNA matches it firmly. Some rows have no size entry. The others give once, few or many, or a class for an expanded clone.

clone_size: -; j_call: TRBJ1-4; cdr3_length: 13; d_call: -; v_call: TRBV6-5; cdr3_nt: TGTGCCAGCAGGCGCGGCGGGGGTGAAAAACTGTTTTTT; cdr3_aa: CASRRGGGEKLFF
clone_size: -; j_call: TRBJ1-1; cdr3_length: 14; d_call: -; v_call: TRBV4-1; cdr3_nt: TGCGCCAGCAGCCAAGACATGATGAACACTGAAGCTTTCTTT; cdr3_aa: CASSQDMMNTEAFF
clone_size: -; j_call: TRBJ2-3; cdr3_length: 16; d_call: TRBD2; v_call: TRBV3-1/TRBV3-2; cdr3_nt: TGTGCCAGCAGCCTTAAGCGGGGGGGAATTCCAGATACGCAGTATTTT; cdr3_aa: CASSLKRGGIPDTQYF
clone_size: -; j_call: TRBJ1-1; cdr3_length: 16; d_call: TRBD1; v_call: TRBV5-1; cdr3_nt: TGCGCCAGCAGCTCAAACACCGGGACAGAGAACACTGAAGCTTTCTTT; cdr3_aa: CASSSNTGTENTEAFF
clone_size: few; j_call: TRBJ2-5; cdr3_length: 15; d_call: -; v_call: TRBV25-1; cdr3_nt: TGTGCCAGCAGTGAATTTAAGGGGGAGGGAGAGACCCAGTACTTC; cdr3_aa: CASSEFKGEGETQYF
clone_size: -; j_call: TRBJ1-1; cdr3_length: 14; d_call: TRBD1; v_call: TRBV5-1; cdr3_nt: TGCGCCAGCAGCGGACAGGGGGGGAACACTGAAGCTTTCTTT; cdr3_aa: CASSGQGGNTEAFF
clone_size: -; j_call: TRBJ2-1; cdr3_length: 17; d_call: -; v_call: TRBV7-2; cdr3_nt: TGTGCCAGCAGCTTCGCCCCGACAGGATACTCCTACAATGAGCAGTTCTTC; cdr3_aa: CASSFAPTGYSYNEQFF
clone_size: -; j_call: TRBJ1-6; cdr3_length: 14; d_call: TRBD1; v_call: TRBV29-1; cdr3_nt: TGCAGCACCCGGGACAGGGGGCCCGAGTCACCCCTCCACTTT; cdr3_aa: CSTRDRGPESPLHF
clone_size: -; j_call: TRBJ2-1; cdr3_length: 13; d_call: -; v_call: TRBV6-2/TRBV6-3; cdr3_nt: TGTGCCAGCAGTTACAACTCTGAGGGTGAGCAGTTCTTC; cdr3_aa: CASSYNSEGEQFF
clone_size: -; j_call: TRBJ2-1; cdr3_length: 18; d_call: TRBD2; v_call: TRBV10-3; cdr3_nt: TGTGCCATCAGTGAGTCGGGACTAGCGGGGAGCTCCTACAATGAGCAGTTCTTC; cdr3_aa: CAISESGLAGSSYNEQFF
clone_size: -; j_call: TRBJ2-4; cdr3_length: 15; d_call: TRBD1; v_call: TRBV10-2; cdr3_nt: TGCGCCAGCTCAATTCCAGGACAGGGAAAGGACATTCAGTACTTC; cdr3_aa: CASSIPGQGKDIQYF
clone_size: -; j_call: TRBJ2-1; cdr3_length: 15; d_call: -; v_call: TRBV29-1; cdr3_nt: TGCAGCGCCCACTTCACCTCCGGCCTCAACAATGAGCAGTTCTTC; cdr3_aa: CSAHFTSGLNNEQFF
clone_size: -; j_call: TRBJ2-2; cdr3_length: 15; d_call: TRBD2; v_call: TRBV19; cdr3_nt: TGTGCCAGTAGGAGCGGGGGGGTGAACACCGGGGAGCTGTTTTTT; cdr3_aa: CASRSGGVNTGELFF
clone_size: -; j_call: TRBJ1-5; cdr3_length: 15; d_call: -; v_call: TRBV11-2; cdr3_nt: TGTGCCAGCAGCTTAGGTCCGGGGGGGTTACAGCCCCAGCATTTT; cdr3_aa: CASSLGPGGLQPQHF
clone_size: once; j_call: TRBJ1-1; cdr3_length: 13; d_call: -; v_call: TRBV7-9; cdr3_nt: TGTGCCAGCAGCTCGCAAGGGGGTACTGAAGCTTTCTTT; cdr3_aa: CASSSQGGTEAFF
clone_size: -; j_call: TRBJ1-1; cdr3_length: 13; d_call: -; v_call: TRBV18; cdr3_nt: TGTGCCAGCTCACTTGACAGGAACACTGAAGCTTTCTTT; cdr3_aa: CASSLDRNTEAFF